The sample holds many counts of the clone carrying this TCR beta chain. Via MiXCR, TCRdb re-called the 5' RACE reads, giving one row per CDR3 protein. The sample lists 690,000 or so distinct CDR3 sequences, roughly 6% occurring once. The data originate from a study of identical twins. The CDR3 has 16 amino acids. V gave up 3 bases and J gave up 1 base, with 12 bases separating them. The clonotype originates from a young man in good health. The rearrangement links TRBV12-3 or TRBV12-4 to TRBJ2-2; no clear D gene. The specimen was naive T cells sorted from blood. The CDR3 region has the DNA TGTGCCAGCAGTTTTCGGTCAGTTCTGAACACCGGGGAGCTGTTTTTT. Its protein product is CASSFRSVLNTGELFF.